The rows below give T cell receptor beta chains drawn from one sample of a study of cytomegalovirus exposure and HLA in healthy donors. Repertoires were generated with immunoSEQ multiplex PCR, while TCRdb's copy carries only in-frame clones and drops some. The sample contains some 80,000 clones, 65% to 80% of which appear only once. The sample comprised PBMCs. The source is a human donor in good health. Both conserved end residues are part of each CDR3. D genes are given only for firm matches. Only some rows state a clone size, as once, few, many or a class for expanded clones.

V gene: TRBV7-8; J gene: TRBJ1-2; clone size: .; D gene: .; CDR3 DNA: TGTGCCAGCAGCATCTACTCAGGCAATAACTATGGCTACACCTTC; CDR3 protein: CASSIYSGNNYGYTF
V gene: TRBV10-1; J gene: TRBJ2-7; clone size: .; D gene: TRBD2; CDR3 DNA: TGCGCCAGCAGCTCCGGGCTAGCGGGGGTTTACGAGCAGTACTTC; CDR3 protein: CASSSGLAGVYEQYF
V gene: TRBV29-1; J gene: TRBJ1-2; clone size: .; D gene: TRBD1; CDR3 DNA: TGCAGCGTTGATTCGGGGGACAGCCCCCTTTATGGCTACACCTTC; CDR3 protein: CSVDSGDSPLYGYTF
V gene: TRBV9; J gene: TRBJ2-7; clone size: .; D gene: .; CDR3 DNA: TGTGCCAGCATCGCTGGCCCTATGGGGGGCGAGCAGTACTTC; CDR3 protein: CASIAGPMGGEQYF
V gene: TRBV9; J gene: TRBJ2-7; clone size: .; D gene: .; CDR3 DNA: TGTGCCAGCAGCCCTCTATCTCGTACCTCCGAGCAGTACTTC; CDR3 protein: CASSPLSRTSEQYF
V gene: TRBV11-1; J gene: TRBJ1-3; clone size: .; D gene: .; CDR3 DNA: TGTGCCAGCCCCCGGGGAGGGCCCCTGTGGGGAAACACCATATATTTT; CDR3 protein: CASPRGGPLWGNTIYF
V gene: TRBV28; J gene: TRBJ1-1; clone size: .; D gene: .; CDR3 DNA: TGTGCCAGCAGCTCACCCGTGGCGGGCACTGAAGCTTTCTTT; CDR3 protein: CASSSPVAGTEAFF
V gene: TRBV2; J gene: TRBJ2-3; clone size: .; D gene: TRBD2; CDR3 DNA: TGTGCCAGCACGGGGGGGCTTAGCGGGGGGTTGACAGATACGCAGTATTTT; CDR3 protein: CASTGGLSGGLTDTQYF
V gene: TRBV2; J gene: TRBJ2-7; clone size: .; D gene: .; CDR3 DNA: TGTGCCAGCAGTGAAGCTGTAACCTACGAGCAGTACTTC; CDR3 protein: CASSEAVTYEQYF
V gene: TRBV29-1; J gene: TRBJ1-3; clone size: .; D gene: .; CDR3 DNA: TGCAGCGTCCGGACCCTTGGACAGTCCTCTGGAAACACCATATATTTT; CDR3 protein: CSVRTLGQSSGNTIYF
V gene: TRBV5-1; J gene: TRBJ2-1; clone size: .; D gene: TRBD1; CDR3 DNA: TGCGCCAGCAGCCTTTTACAGGGGAGAAAGAGTGAGCAGTTCTTC; CDR3 protein: CASSLLQGRKSEQFF
V gene: TRBV30; J gene: TRBJ1-5; clone size: .; D gene: .; CDR3 DNA: TGTGCCTGGAGCTCACCCCCAGAGGATCAGCCCCAGCATTTT; CDR3 protein: CAWSSPPEDQPQHF
V gene: TRBV4-1; J gene: TRBJ2-1; clone size: .; D gene: .; CDR3 DNA: TGCGCCAGCAGCCAAGATCCAAGGAGGGCCGCACACAATGAGCAGTTCTTC; CDR3 protein: CASSQDPRRAAHNEQFF
V gene: TRBV5-4; J gene: TRBJ1-2; clone size: .; D gene: TRBD1; CDR3 DNA: TGTGCCAGCAGCGGACAGGGTTGGGGCGATGGCTACACCTTC; CDR3 protein: CASSGQGWGDGYTF
V gene: TRBV5-1; J gene: TRBJ2-7; clone size: few; D gene: TRBD1; CDR3 DNA: TGCGCCAGCAGCCAGGGGACAGGGCTCAACGAGCAGTACTTC; CDR3 protein: CASSQGTGLNEQYF
V gene: TRBV7-9; J gene: TRBJ2-1; clone size: .; D gene: TRBD2; CDR3 DNA: TGTGCCAGCAGCTCGCCGGGACTAGTTTACAATGAGCAGTTCTTC; CDR3 protein: CASSSPGLVYNEQFF
V gene: TRBV7-9; J gene: TRBJ1-1; clone size: few; D gene: .; CDR3 DNA: TGTGCCAGCAGCTTAGTAGAGAATGAAGCTTTCTTT; CDR3 protein: CASSLVENEAFF
V gene: TRBV29-1; J gene: TRBJ2-7; clone size: once; D gene: TRBD1; CDR3 DNA: TGCAGCGCATTGACAGGGAAACGATACGAGCAGTACTTC; CDR3 protein: CSALTGKRYEQYF
V gene: TRBV7-9; J gene: TRBJ1-6; clone size: .; D gene: TRBD1; CDR3 DNA: TGTGCCAGCAGCTCTTTGGGACAGGGGGATTCACCCCTCCACTTT; CDR3 protein: CASSSLGQGDSPLHF
V gene: TRBV19; J gene: TRBJ2-7; clone size: .; D gene: .; CDR3 DNA: TGTGCCAGTAGTGAAGGGGTACCCTCCTACGAGCAGTACTTC; CDR3 protein: CASSEGVPSYEQYF
V gene: TRBV2; J gene: TRBJ2-3; clone size: once; D gene: TRBD1; CDR3 DNA: TGTGCCAGCAACAGGGGTAAGGGGACAGATACGCAGTATTTT; CDR3 protein: CASNRGKGTDTQYF
V gene: TRBV4-1; J gene: TRBJ2-5; clone size: .; D gene: TRBD1; CDR3 DNA: TGCGCCAGCAGCCAGGGGGACAGACAAGAGACCCAGTACTTC; CDR3 protein: CASSQGDRQETQYF
V gene: TRBV2; J gene: TRBJ2-4; clone size: .; D gene: TRBD1; CDR3 DNA: TGTGCCAGCAGGGATTCCGGGACAGGGCATTTCTACTTC; CDR3 protein: CASRDSGTGHFYF
V gene: TRBV7-9; J gene: TRBJ1-1; clone size: .; D gene: .; CDR3 DNA: TGTGCCAGCAGCCCTCGGAGACAGGTTATGAACACTGAAGCTTTCTTT; CDR3 protein: CASSPRRQVMNTEAFF
V gene: TRBV18; J gene: TRBJ2-7; clone size: .; D gene: TRBD1; CDR3 DNA: TGTGCCAGCTCACCAGGACAGGGGATCTCCTACGAGCAGTACTTC; CDR3 protein: CASSPGQGISYEQYF
V gene: TRBV7-2; J gene: TRBJ2-6; clone size: .; D gene: .; CDR3 DNA: TGTGCCAGCAGCACAACCATGGGGGCCAACGTCCTGACTTTC; CDR3 protein: CASSTTMGANVLTF
V gene: TRBV11-2; J gene: TRBJ2-5; clone size: once; D gene: .; CDR3 DNA: TGTGCCAGCGGAGGTAATAAAGAGACCCAGTACTTC; CDR3 protein: CASGGNKETQYF
V gene: TRBV7-9; J gene: TRBJ2-7; clone size: .; D gene: .; CDR3 DNA: TGTGCCAGCAGCTTGCTGGGGAGCTCCTACGAGCAGTACTTC; CDR3 protein: CASSLLGSSYEQYF
V gene: TRBV9; J gene: TRBJ2-3; clone size: .; D gene: .; CDR3 DNA: TGTGCCAGCAGCGTATTGAGCCGGGGCACAGATACGCAGTATTTT; CDR3 protein: CASSVLSRGTDTQYF
V gene: TRBV6-5; J gene: TRBJ2-7; clone size: few; D gene: .; CDR3 DNA: TGTGCCAGCAGTGTGCAGGGAAACTACGAGCAGTACTTC; CDR3 protein: CASSVQGNYEQYF
V gene: TRBV5-1; J gene: TRBJ2-1; clone size: .; D gene: TRBD2; CDR3 DNA: TGCGCCAGCAGCTCGGGACTAGCGGGGGCCCGATACAATGAGCAGTTCTTC; CDR3 protein: CASSSGLAGARYNEQFF
V gene: TRBV19; J gene: TRBJ1-1; clone size: .; D gene: .; CDR3 DNA: TGTGCCAGTAGTAATATACCGATCGACAGAAGGATTGAAGCTTTCTTT; CDR3 protein: CASSNIPIDRRIEAFF
V gene: TRBV9; J gene: TRBJ2-7; clone size: .; D gene: TRBD1; CDR3 DNA: TGTGCCAGCAGCGTAGCTACCGGGACAGGGGTCTACGAGCAGTACTTC; CDR3 protein: CASSVATGTGVYEQYF
V gene: TRBV10-2; J gene: TRBJ1-2; clone size: .; D gene: .; CDR3 DNA: TGCGCCAGCAGTACAGGGAACTATGGCTACACCTTC; CDR3 protein: CASSTGNYGYTF